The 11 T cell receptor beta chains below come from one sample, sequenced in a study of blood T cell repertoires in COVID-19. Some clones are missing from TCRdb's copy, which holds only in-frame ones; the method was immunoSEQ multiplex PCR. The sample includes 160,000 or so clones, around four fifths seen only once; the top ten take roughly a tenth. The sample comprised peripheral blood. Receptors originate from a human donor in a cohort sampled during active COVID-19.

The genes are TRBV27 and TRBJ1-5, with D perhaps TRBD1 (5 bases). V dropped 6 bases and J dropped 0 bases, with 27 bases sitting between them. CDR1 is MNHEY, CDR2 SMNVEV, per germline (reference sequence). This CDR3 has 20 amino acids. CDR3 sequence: CASSLHLTASIIYSNQPQHF. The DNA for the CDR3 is TGTGCCAGCAGCTTACACTTGACAGCTAGTATTATTTATAGCAATCAGCCCCAGCATTTT.

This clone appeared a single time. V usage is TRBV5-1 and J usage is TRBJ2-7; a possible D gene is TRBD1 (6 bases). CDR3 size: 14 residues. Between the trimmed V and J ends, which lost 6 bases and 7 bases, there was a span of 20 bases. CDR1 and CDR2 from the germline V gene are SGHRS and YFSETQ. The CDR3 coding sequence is TGCGCCAGCACCCGGGACAAGTCCTCGGAGGAGCAGTACTTC. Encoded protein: CASTRDKSSEEQYF.

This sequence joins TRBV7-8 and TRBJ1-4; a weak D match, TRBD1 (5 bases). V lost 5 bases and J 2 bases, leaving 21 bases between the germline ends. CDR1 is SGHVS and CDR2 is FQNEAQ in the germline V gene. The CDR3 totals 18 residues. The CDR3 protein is CASSDDSLDSATNEKLFF. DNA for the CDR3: TGTGCCAGCAGCGACGACAGCCTGGATTCAGCGACTAATGAAAAACTGTTTTTT.

Written as DNA, the CDR3 is TGTGCCAGAAGCTTAGAACGCAGGAAAGAGACCCAGTACTTC. Translating it yields CARSLERRKETQYF. This rearrangement joins TRBV7-5 to TRBJ2-5; TRBD1, as called in the table, went unchecked against the DNA. TRBV7-5 is assigned pseudogene status. The CDR3 sequence is 14 residues long.

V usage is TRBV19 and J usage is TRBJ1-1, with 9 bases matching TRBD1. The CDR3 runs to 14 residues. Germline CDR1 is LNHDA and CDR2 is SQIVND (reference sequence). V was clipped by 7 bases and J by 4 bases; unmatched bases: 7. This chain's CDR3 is CASTWTGVGTEAFF. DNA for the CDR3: TGTGCCAGTACCTGGACAGGGGTTGGCACTGAAGCTTTCTTT.

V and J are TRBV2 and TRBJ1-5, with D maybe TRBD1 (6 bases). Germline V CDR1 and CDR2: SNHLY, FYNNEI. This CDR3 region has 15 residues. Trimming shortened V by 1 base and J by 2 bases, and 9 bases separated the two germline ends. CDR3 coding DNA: TGTGCCAGCAGTGAAGACAGGGTGGGCAATCAGCCCCAGCATTTT. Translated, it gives CASSEDRVGNQPQHF.

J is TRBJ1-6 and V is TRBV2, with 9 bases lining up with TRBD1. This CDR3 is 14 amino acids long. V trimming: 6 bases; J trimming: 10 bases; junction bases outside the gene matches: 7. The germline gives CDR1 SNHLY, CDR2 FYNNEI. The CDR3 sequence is CASRRDRANSPLHF. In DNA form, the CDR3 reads TGTGCCAGCAGACGGGACAGGGCCAACTCACCCCTCCACTTT.

The CDR3 spells CASTPTGTASYEQYF. The CDR3 coding sequence is TGTGCCAGCACCCCAACCGGGACAGCCTCCTACGAGCAGTACTTC. This sequence joins TRBV28 and TRBJ2-7; TRBD1 aligns across 7 bases. The V gene's germline CDR1 is MDHEN and CDR2 SYDVKM. The CDR3 contains 15 residues. J was trimmed by 0 bases and V by 7 bases; bases with no gene match: 9.

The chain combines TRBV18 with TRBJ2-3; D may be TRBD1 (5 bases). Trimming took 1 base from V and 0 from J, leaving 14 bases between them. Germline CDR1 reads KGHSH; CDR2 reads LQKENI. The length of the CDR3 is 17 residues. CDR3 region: CASSPRQLASSTDTQYF. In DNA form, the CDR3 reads TGTGCCAGCTCACCACGACAGCTGGCTTCTAGCACAGATACGCAGTATTTT.

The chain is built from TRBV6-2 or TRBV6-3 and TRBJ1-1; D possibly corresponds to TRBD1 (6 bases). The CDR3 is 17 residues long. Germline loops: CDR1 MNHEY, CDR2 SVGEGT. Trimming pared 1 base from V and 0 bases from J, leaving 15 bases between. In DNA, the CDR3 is TGTGCCAGCAGTTACTGGTTGGACAGAGGGTTGAACACTGAAGCTTTCTTT. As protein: CASSYWLDRGLNTEAFF.

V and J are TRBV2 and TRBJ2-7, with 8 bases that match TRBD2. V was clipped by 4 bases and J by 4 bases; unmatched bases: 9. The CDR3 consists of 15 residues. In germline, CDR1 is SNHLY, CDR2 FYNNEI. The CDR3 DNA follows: TGTGCCAGCAGTGGTTTGGTTAGCGGGGCTTACGAGCAGTACTTC. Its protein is CASSGLVSGAYEQYF.